These 11 T cell receptor beta chains were all obtained from the same sample, sequenced in a study of post-analysis software for immune sequencing data. Findings of the study overall: Relative to controls, patients had 4 or 5 TRBV segments at higher frequency, with TRBV5-6, TRBV5-1 and TRBV20-1 among these.

Researchers reported that TCR beta cDNA libraries carried unique molecular identifiers. A single record per CDR3 protein comes from TCRdb applying MiXCR to the PCR reads. The sample has 150,000 to 200,000 distinct CDR3 sequences; around 30% are singletons. Their recognized antigens are unknown. Sequencing was carried out using blood. Receptors originate from a girl between 10 and 17 years old with multiple sclerosis.

V and J are TRBV9 and TRBJ2-5, with D possibly being TRBD2 (5 bases). The CDR3 spans 15 residues. Germline loops: CDR1 SGDLS, CDR2 YYNGEE. V gave up 0 bases and J gave up 1 base, with 10 bases separating them. CDR3 protein: CASSVAGAVQETQYF. The CDR3 DNA follows: TGTGCCAGCAGCGTAGCCGGAGCGGTCCAAGAGACCCAGTACTTC. Combining the CDR3 with reference TRBV9 and TRBJ2-5 gives the whole variable domain DSGVTQTPKHLITATGQRVTLRCSPRSGDLSVYWYQQSLDQGLQFLIQYYNGEERAKGNILERFSAQQFPDLHSELNLSSLELGDSALYFCASSVAGAVQETQYFGPGTRLLVL.

This clonotype has ten or more counts. The V call is TRBV24-1, the J call TRBJ2-3; 8 bases match TRBD2. Trimming cost V 2 bases and J 5 bases; bases outside gene matches: 8. Germline CDR1 reads KGHDR; CDR2 reads SFDVKD. There are 16 residues in the CDR3. The chain's CDR3 is CATSDSGAGAGDTQYF. The CDR3 DNA follows: TGTGCCACCAGTGATTCGGGAGCGGGAGCCGGAGATACGCAGTATTTT.

Worth noting for this clonotype: At one end the junction does not follow the germline gene, possibly because of a read error. The chain joins TRBV20-1 to TRBJ1-2; 8 bases map to TRBD1. In germline, CDR1 is DFQATT, CDR2 SNEGSKA (reference sequence). This CDR3 is 12 amino acids long. CDR3 sequence reads: CRATQGAHGYIF. DNA of the CDR3: TGCAGGGCTACGCAGGGGGCTCATGGCTACATCTTC.

This clonotype appeared a few times. The chain is built from TRBV5-1 and TRBJ2-7; 8 bases fit TRBD2. V dropped 7 bases and J dropped 4; count of bases not matched to a gene: 7. Germline V gene sequence: CDR1 SGHRS, CDR2 YFSETQ. The CDR3 extends over 13 amino acids. In DNA form, the CDR3 reads TGCGCCAGCTCCTCGGGAGGGGAGTACGAGCAGTACTTC. This gives the protein CASSSGGEYEQYF.

The rearrangement links TRBV24-1 to TRBJ2-1, with D tentatively TRBD2 (5 bases). This CDR3 is 16 amino acids long. From germline, CDR1 is KGHDR and CDR2 SFDVKD. V lost 0 bases to trimming and J lost 6 bases, with 14 bases between them. DNA of the CDR3: TGTGCCACCAGTGATTTGATGCCCCTAGCTACCAATGAGCAGTTCTTC. Protein: CATSDLMPLATNEQFF.

In the case of this clonotype: A read error may explain this, as a much larger clone is one base away. V gene TRBV7-3 combines with J gene TRBJ2-4, with D unresolved. The J call is in doubt because the DNA end fits TRBJ2-7 better. This CDR3 contains 15 residues. Germline-derived CDR1 and CDR2 are SGHTA and FQGTGA. CDR3 region: CTSSFEAAPIYEQYF. In DNA, the CDR3 is TGTACCAGCAGCTTTGAGGCGGCTCCTATCTACGAGCAGTACTTC.

The chain recombines TRBV20-1 with TRBJ2-3, with D possibly matching TRBD2 (5 bases). Germline assignment: CDR1 DFQATT and CDR2 SNEGSKA (reference sequence). V shed 5 bases and J shed 0 bases, with 15 bases lying between them. The CDR3 runs to 15 residues. The CDR3 sequence: CSARGSGVSTDTQYF. The CDR3 bases are TGCAGTGCTCGTGGATCCGGGGTGAGCACAGATACGCAGTATTTT.

V usage is TRBV27 and J usage is TRBJ1-1; no reliable D call. Germline V gives CDR1 MNHEY, CDR2 SMNVEV (reference sequence). V was shortened by 4 bases and J by 6 bases, with 21 bases between the two germline ends. CDR3 length equals 16 residues. CDR3 in amino acids: CASSWGSSHLGAEAFF. For the CDR3, the DNA is TGTGCCAGCAGTTGGGGATCCAGTCATTTGGGCGCTGAAGCTTTCTTT.

This clonotype was seen ten or more times. This chain links TRBV20-1 with TRBJ2-3; no clear D gene. This CDR3 spans 17 amino acids. CDR1 DFQATT and CDR2 SNEGSKA come from the germline V gene (reference sequence). V lost 0 bases, J lost 0 bases, and 16 bases lay in between. CDR3 loop: CSARDRRSTLSTDTQYF. The DNA for the CDR3 is TGCAGTGCTAGAGATCGGCGGTCTACCCTGAGCACAGATACGCAGTATTTT.

On this clonotype itself: This CDR3 fails to terminate in the conserved phenylalanine or tryptophan, so it likely reflects a read error. The rearrangement uses TRBV12-3 or TRBV12-4 and TRBJ1-4; maybe TRBD1 (6 bases). The CDR3 covers 15 residues. Between the trimmed V and J ends, which lost 3 bases and 6 bases, there was a span of 14 bases. CDR3 region: CASSLRQGKDEKLFV. For the CDR3, the DNA is TGTGCCAGCAGTTTGAGGCAGGGGAAAGATGAAAAACTGTTTGTT.

This clonotype was seen ten or more times. This sequence joins TRBV29-1 and TRBJ2-3; no reliable D call. The germline V gene has CDR1 SQVTM and CDR2 ANQGSEA. The V end lost 7 bases, the J end lost 6 bases, and 8 bases lay between the germline ends. The CDR3 extends over 10 amino acids. CDR3 loop: CSALGDTQYF. For the CDR3, the DNA is TGCAGCGCCTTGGGGGATACGCAGTATTTT.